The entry that follows covers one T cell receptor (beta chain) sequence. The antigen is unknown. Preparation of the TCR beta libraries relied on UMI-labeled 5' RACE. TCRdb reprocessed the 5' RACE reads and stores each CDR3 protein as one record, lacking DNA. This sample lists 10,000 to 12,000 distinct CDR3 sequences; its ten largest clones have about 19%. This record belongs to a study of human CD8 memory T cell subsets. Total CD8+ T cells underwent enrichment via negative magnetic separation. The authors obtained RNA from duplicate vials, each holding around 150,000 sorted CD8+ T cells, for every subset. Study observations and caveats: The stem-like memory and precursor exhausted T cell populations displayed similarly high diversity, which was not the case for effector memory cells. What was sequenced in this study was only the T cell receptor beta chains.

Germline CDR1 reads DFQATT; CDR2 reads SNEGSKA (reference sequence). The CDR3 sequence is 14 residues long. What was sequenced was CD8+ T cells from PBMCs. The J gene is TRBJ2-7, the V gene TRBV20-1. The sequence came from a human donor in good health. CDR3 sequence reads: CSASDIRRSYEQYF.